The text below deals with one T cell receptor (beta chain). Using immunoSEQ multiplex PCR, the repertoire was profiled, and TCRdb retains in-frame clones only, with some absent. The top ten hold 8% to 10% of the sample, which has a few hundred thousand clones, 89% seen once. The data derive from a study of blood T cell repertoires in COVID-19. For recovered donors of Cohort 3, there were two negative PCRs, clearance, or symptom resolution. This CDR3 contains 14 residues. Looked up from germline, CDR1 is SEHNR and CDR2 is FQNEAQ (reference sequence). V gave up 5 bases and J gave up 1 base; unmatched junction bases: 5.

This receptor was obtained from a woman aged 40-49 years who had recovered from COVID-19. Sequenced material: PBMCs or T cells enriched from blood (not recorded which). V and J are TRBV7-9 and TRBJ2-7; 7 bases are a match to TRBD2. The CDR3 protein is CASSRGGQSYEQYF. The CDR3 coding sequence is TGTGCCAGCAGCCGGGGAGGGCAATCCTACGAGCAGTACTTC. Drawing the rest from reference TRBV7-9 and TRBJ2-7, the complete variable domain is DTGVSQNPRHKITKRGQNVTFRCDPISEHNRLYWYRQTLGQGPEFLTYFQNEAQLEKSRLLSDRFSAERPKGSFSTLEIQRTEQGDSAMYLCASSRGGQSYEQYFGPGTRLTVT.